This passage covers 21 T cell receptor beta chains from one sample sequenced in a study of blood T cells in healthy people across ages. Sample-barcoded 5' priming and a J-beta primer mix drove a second PCR of roughly 6 to 12 cycles. TCRdb analysed the 5' RACE reads with MiXCR anew, one entry per CDR3 protein. There are about 1.4 million distinct CDR3 sequences in the sample; roughly 60% occur only once, and about 6.7% lies in the top ten. The sample taken for sequencing was blood. All receptors derive from a young man in good health.

This chain connects TRBV29-1 to TRBJ1-1; D is uncertain. The CDR3 is 14 amino acids. Germline CDR1 SQVTM, CDR2 ANQGSEA. The V end lost 2 bases, the J end lost 3 bases, and 13 bases lay between the germline ends. The CDR3 bases are TGCAGCGTTGAAACAAGGATGGGAGACACTGAAGCTTTCTTT. Its protein is CSVETRMGDTEAFF.

This clonotype was found once. The V gene is TRBV5-1, the J gene TRBJ2-7; D remains ambiguous. CDR3 length equals 16 residues. Between the trimmed V and J ends, which lost 5 bases and 6 bases, there was a span of 24 bases. Germline V CDR1 and CDR2: SGHRS, YFSETQ. The CDR3 loop is CASRPRSVPSGFEQYF. DNA of the CDR3: TGCGCCAGCAGACCAAGGTCAGTTCCCTCTGGTTTCGAGCAGTACTTC.

In DNA, the CDR3 is TGTGCCAGCAGACCTAGGGGCTACAATGAGCAGTTCTTC. This translates into CASRPRGYNEQFF. The chain is built from TRBV7-8 and TRBJ2-1; a possible D gene is TRBD1 (5 bases). V lost 6 bases, J lost 3 bases, and 9 bases lay in between. The CDR3 totals 13 residues. Looked up from germline, CDR1 is SGHVS and CDR2 is FQNEAQ.

The chain has TRBV6-1 and TRBJ2-2; 9 bases align to TRBD1. The CDR3 covers 16 residues. CDR1 is MNHNS and CDR2 is SASEGT in the germline V gene. V dropped 6 bases and J dropped 6; count of bases not matched to a gene: 11. The CDR3 DNA sequence: TGTGCCAGCAGAGCAGGAGGACAGGGGTCACCCGGGGAGCTGTTTTTT. As protein: CASRAGGQGSPGELFF.

Concerning this clonotype: One end of the junction fails to match germline, which may point to a read error. The chain uses TRBV7-9 and TRBJ2-7; possibly TRBD2 for D (5 bases). The CDR3 runs 14 residues. CDR1 is SEHNR and CDR2 is FQNEAQ in the germline V gene (reference sequence). The chain's CDR3 is CASSVALAADGQYF. For the CDR3, the DNA is TGTGCCAGCAGCGTAGCGCTGGCGGCAGATGGGCAGTACTTC.

The V call is TRBV3-1, the J call TRBJ2-5; 7 nucleotides align to TRBD2. TRBJ2-7 matches the DNA end more closely, so the J call is doubtful. The CDR3 spans 15 residues. The germline V gene has CDR1 LGHDT and CDR2 YNNKEL (reference sequence). The CDR3, as DNA: TGTGCCAGCAGCCCTGTGCAGGGAGGGACCTACGAGCAGTACTTC. Translated: CASSPVQGGTYEQYF.

The chain employs TRBV5-1 and TRBJ2-1; TRBD1 is a possible D gene (5 bases). Looked up from germline, CDR1 is SGHRS and CDR2 is YFSETQ. Trimming cost V 0 bases and J 4 bases, with 11 bases left between them. CDR3 length: 15 amino acids. Here the CDR3 DNA reads TGCGCCAGCAGCTTGGCGTCAGGGAAGTACAATGAGCAGTTCTTC. Its translation: CASSLASGKYNEQFF. Supplemented by reference TRBV5-1 and TRBJ2-1, the full variable domain reads KAGVTQTPRYLIKTRGQQVTLSCSPISGHRSVSWYQQTPGQGLQFLFEYFSETQRNKGNFPGRFSGRQFSNSRSEMNVSTLELGDSALYLCASSLASGKYNEQFFGPGTRLTVL.

The sample holds many counts of this clonotype. This chain links TRBV27 with TRBJ2-7; D perhaps matches TRBD1 (6 bases). V lost 6 bases to trimming and J lost 12 bases, with 18 bases between them. Looked up from germline, CDR1 is MNHEY and CDR2 is SMNVEV (reference sequence). This CDR3 spans 12 amino acids. The CDR3 reads CASRGQGSRTYF. CDR3 coding DNA: TGTGCCAGCAGGGGCCAGGGGAGTCGAACGTACTTC.

The chain carries TRBV7-2 and TRBJ2-7; possibly TRBD1 for D (5 bases). This CDR3 comprises 11 residues. Germline V lookup: CDR1 SGHTA, CDR2 FQGNSA. V was pared by 2 bases and J by 11 bases, with 10 bases between. CDR3 region: CASSLMAGKYF. CDR3 nucleotide sequence: TGTGCCAGCAGCTTAATGGCAGGGAAGTACTTC.

The V call is TRBV20-1, the J call TRBJ1-2; the D gene is possibly TRBD1 (6 bases). CDR1 is DFQATT and CDR2 is SNEGSKA in the germline V gene (reference sequence). Between the trimmed V and J ends, which lost 5 bases and 3 bases, there was a span of 16 bases. The CDR3 is made up of 14 amino acids. CDR3 sequence: CSAGLYREDYGYTF. The CDR3 nucleotides read TGCAGTGCTGGGTTGTACAGGGAAGACTATGGCTACACCTTC.

This chain uses TRBV10-3 with TRBJ2-7; TRBD1 aligns across 10 bases. The V gene's germline CDR1 is ENHRY and CDR2 SYGVKD. Germline trimming cut 7 bases from V and 1 base from J; bases unmatched to any gene: 4. This CDR3 spans 14 amino acids. CDR3 loop: CAIKPGQGSYEQYF. In nucleotides, the CDR3 is TGTGCCATCAAGCCGGGACAGGGGTCCTACGAGCAGTACTTC.

This chain joins TRBV7-2 and TRBJ2-5, with D maybe TRBD1 (5 bases). The V gene lost 1 base and the J gene lost 1 base, with 7 bases spanning the gap. The CDR3 consists of 14 residues. Germline values: CDR1 SGHTA, CDR2 FQGNSA. The CDR3 DNA reads TGTGCCAGCAGCTTAGTGGACATCCAAGAGACCCAGTACTTC. It codes for CASSLVDIQETQYF.

The rearrangement uses TRBV19 and TRBJ1-2; D gene unclear. The CDR3 runs 14 residues. V was clipped by 7 bases and J by 7 bases, with 19 bases between them. CDR1 is LNHDA, CDR2 SQIVND, per germline (reference sequence). As DNA, the CDR3 is TGTGCCAGTAAAATTGATAGAGGACCAAGTGGCTACACCTTC. The encoded protein is CASKIDRGPSGYTF.

In this sample, this clonotype turned up a few times. The genes are TRBV27 and TRBJ1-5; TRBD1 matches at 9 bases. The CDR3 spans 19 residues. Germline loops: CDR1 MNHEY, CDR2 SMNVEV (reference sequence). Unmatched junction bases numbered 21, after V lost 6 bases and J lost 6 bases. The CDR3 reads CASRMLSWDPQGAPQPQHF. CDR3 bases: TGTGCCAGCAGGATGCTGAGTTGGGACCCACAGGGGGCCCCTCAGCCCCAGCATTTT.

The rearrangement joins TRBV9 to TRBJ2-1; a possible D gene is TRBD2 (6 bases). The CDR3 sequence is 15 residues long. From germline, CDR1 is SGDLS and CDR2 YYNGEE. Trimming pared 0 bases from V and 3 bases from J, leaving 10 bases between. The CDR3 spells CASSVVMGGYNEQFF. The CDR3 bases are TGTGCCAGCAGCGTAGTCATGGGAGGCTACAATGAGCAGTTCTTC.

The chain couples TRBV12-3 or TRBV12-4 to TRBJ2-7; 8 bases agree with TRBD1. With the DNA end fitting TRBJ2-5 better, the J assignment may be wrong. This CDR3 region has 14 residues. The CDR3 here is CASSPGQGGQTQYF. The CDR3 region has the DNA TGTGCCAGCAGTCCTGGACAGGGCGGGCAGACCCAGTACTTC.

The rearrangement joins TRBV29-1 to TRBJ1-1, with 11 bases lining up with TRBD1. Germline V gene sequence: CDR1 SQVTM, CDR2 ANQGSEA. Germline trimming cut 8 bases from V and 4 bases from J; bases unmatched to any gene: 6. The CDR3 is 13 residues long. DNA for the CDR3: TGCAGCCTCCAGGGGACAGGGGGCACTGAAGCTTTCTTT. This translates into CSLQGTGGTEAFF. The full variable domain, completed using reference TRBV29-1 and TRBJ1-1, is SAVISQKPSRDICQRGTSLTIQCQVDSQVTMMFWYRQQPGQSLTLIATANQGSEATYESGFVIDKFPISRPNLTFSTLTVSNMSPEDSSIYLCSLQGTGGTEAFFGQGTRLTVV.

The sample holds one count of this clonotype. The rearrangement uses TRBV28 and TRBJ1-1, with TRBD1 matching over 8 bases. Per the germline V gene, CDR1 is MDHEN and CDR2 is SYDVKM. The CDR3 totals 12 residues. Trimming removed 3 bases from V and 10 bases from J; junction bases left unmatched: 4. The CDR3 is CASSFWGTGAFF. The CDR3 nucleotides read TGTGCCAGCAGTTTCTGGGGGACAGGAGCTTTCTTT.

Notes on this clonotype: An end of the junction does not agree with germline; a read error may underlie this. This chain links TRBV15 with TRBJ2-7; possibly TRBD2 for D (5 bases). The CDR3 extends over 15 amino acids. Germline CDR1 and CDR2: LNHNV and YYDKDF (reference sequence). The CDR3 spells CATSRVTGNREDQYF. In DNA, the CDR3 is TGCGCCACCAGCAGAGTAACGGGGAATCGCGAAGACCAGTACTTC.

Only a few counts were recorded for this clonotype. This chain links TRBV25-1 with TRBJ1-1, with D unresolved. This CDR3 contains 15 residues. Trimming shortened V by 8 bases and J by 0 bases, and 16 bases separated the two germline ends. Germline CDR1 is MGHDK and CDR2 is SYGVNS. Here the CDR3 reads CASVEPGPMNTEAFF. CDR3 sequence (DNA): TGTGCCAGCGTTGAACCGGGCCCTATGAACACTGAAGCTTTCTTT.

Only one count was recorded for this clonotype. V and J are TRBV5-1 and TRBJ1-2, with D possibly TRBD1 on 6 matching bases. Germline CDR1 SGHRS, CDR2 YFSETQ. The CDR3 consists of 14 residues. V shed 0 bases and J shed 6 bases, with 12 bases lying between them. CDR3 region: CASSLGGQSDGYTF. Here the CDR3 DNA reads TGCGCCAGCAGCTTGGGGGGGCAGTCTGATGGCTACACCTTC. Combining the CDR3 with reference TRBV5-1 and TRBJ1-2 gives the whole variable domain KAGVTQTPRYLIKTRGQQVTLSCSPISGHRSVSWYQQTPGQGLQFLFEYFSETQRNKGNFPGRFSGRQFSNSRSEMNVSTLELGDSALYLCASSLGGQSDGYTFGSGTRLTVV.